The 7 T cell receptor beta chains below were found in one sample sequenced in a study of identical twins. Using its own MiXCR run on the 5' RACE reads, TCRdb lists one record per CDR3 protein. The sample lists hundreds of thousands of distinct CDR3 sequences; under 8.5% were seen once. The same data also contributed to another study, on yellow fever vaccine responses in identical twins.

Sequencing input: PBMCs. These TCRs come from a young woman in good health.

The sample holds many counts of this clonotype. The CDR3 is CASSQAWRAEAFF. In DNA form, the CDR3 reads TGCGCCAGCAGCCAAGCGTGGCGGGCTGAAGCTTTCTTT. The rearrangement uses TRBV4-1 and TRBJ1-1; D is undetermined. Deletions cut 1 base from V and 6 bases from J, with 9 bases between. This CDR3 region has 13 residues. Germline V CDR1 and CDR2: MGHRA, YSYEKL.

This clonotype was seen only a few times. This rearrangement joins TRBV11-2 to TRBJ2-2; a possible D gene is TRBD1 (6 bases). Trimming removed 5 bases from V and 7 bases from J, with 11 bases in between. CDR1 SGHAT and CDR2 FQNNGV come from the germline V gene. The CDR3 loop spans 13 amino acids. The DNA for the CDR3 is TGTGCCAGCAGCCGTGACAGGTTCGGGGAGCTGTTTTTT. It codes for CASSRDRFGELFF.

This clonotype was detected ten times or more. J is TRBJ2-3 and V is TRBV20-1, with 7 positions matching TRBD1. Germline trimming cut 4 bases from V and 5 bases from J; bases unmatched to any gene: 6. CDR1 and CDR2 (germline): DFQATT, SNEGSKA (reference sequence). The CDR3 runs 13 residues. The CDR3: CSATDNRGDTQYF. DNA of the CDR3: TGCAGTGCTACCGACAACAGGGGAGATACGCAGTATTTT.

This clonotype was counted a few times. V usage is TRBV6-5 and J usage is TRBJ2-1; 11 bases fit TRBD2. The CDR3 loop spans 16 amino acids. Trimming cost V 1 base and J 5 bases; bases outside gene matches: 4. Per the germline V gene, CDR1 is MNHEY and CDR2 is SVGAGI. For the CDR3, the DNA is TGTGCCAGCAGTTACTACGGGACTAGCGGAAACAATGAGCAGTTCTTC. Its translation: CASSYYGTSGNNEQFF.

This clonotype was picked up a small number of times. This chain joins TRBV19 and TRBJ2-3; possible D gene TRBD1, 6 bases. Germline V CDR1 and CDR2: LNHDA, SQIVND (reference sequence). The V end lost 9 bases, the J end lost 2 bases, and 15 bases lay between the germline ends. This CDR3 region has 14 residues. The CDR3 spells CASRSRGTTDTQYF. The CDR3 DNA is TGTGCCAGCCGCTCTAGGGGGACCACAGATACGCAGTATTTT.

The chain carries TRBV10-3 and TRBJ2-5, with TRBD1 matching 8 bases. The V segment lost 4 bases and the J segment 2 bases; nucleotides outside the gene matches: 9. The CDR3 has 16 amino acids. Germline lookup yields CDR1 ENHRY and CDR2 SYGVKD. The CDR3 reads CAISVNRGTNQETQYF. For the CDR3, the DNA is TGTGCCATCAGTGTAAACAGGGGGACGAATCAAGAGACCCAGTACTTC.

Many counts were recorded for this clonotype. The V and J genes are TRBV12-3 or TRBV12-4 and TRBJ2-7; D gene unclear. V dropped 3 bases and J dropped 5 bases, with 8 bases sitting between them. The CDR3 covers 12 residues. The CDR3 reads CASSFKSHEQYF. DNA for the CDR3: TGTGCCAGCAGTTTTAAGTCCCACGAGCAGTACTTC.